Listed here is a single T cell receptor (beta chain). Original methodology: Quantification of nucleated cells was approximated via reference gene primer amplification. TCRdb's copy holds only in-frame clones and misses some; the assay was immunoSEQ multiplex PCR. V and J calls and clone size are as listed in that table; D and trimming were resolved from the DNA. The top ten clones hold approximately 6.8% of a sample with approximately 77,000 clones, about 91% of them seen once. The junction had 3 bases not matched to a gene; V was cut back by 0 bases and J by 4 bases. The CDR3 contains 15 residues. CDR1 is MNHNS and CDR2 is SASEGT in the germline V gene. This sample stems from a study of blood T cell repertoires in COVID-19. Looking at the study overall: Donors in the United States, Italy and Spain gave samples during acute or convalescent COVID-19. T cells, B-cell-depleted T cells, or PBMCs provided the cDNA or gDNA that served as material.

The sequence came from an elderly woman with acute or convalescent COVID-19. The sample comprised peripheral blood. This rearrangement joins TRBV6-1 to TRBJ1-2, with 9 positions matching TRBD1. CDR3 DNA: TGTGCCAGCAGTGAAGCGGACAGGGGCGGCTATGGCTACACCTTC. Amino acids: CASSEADRGGYGYTF.